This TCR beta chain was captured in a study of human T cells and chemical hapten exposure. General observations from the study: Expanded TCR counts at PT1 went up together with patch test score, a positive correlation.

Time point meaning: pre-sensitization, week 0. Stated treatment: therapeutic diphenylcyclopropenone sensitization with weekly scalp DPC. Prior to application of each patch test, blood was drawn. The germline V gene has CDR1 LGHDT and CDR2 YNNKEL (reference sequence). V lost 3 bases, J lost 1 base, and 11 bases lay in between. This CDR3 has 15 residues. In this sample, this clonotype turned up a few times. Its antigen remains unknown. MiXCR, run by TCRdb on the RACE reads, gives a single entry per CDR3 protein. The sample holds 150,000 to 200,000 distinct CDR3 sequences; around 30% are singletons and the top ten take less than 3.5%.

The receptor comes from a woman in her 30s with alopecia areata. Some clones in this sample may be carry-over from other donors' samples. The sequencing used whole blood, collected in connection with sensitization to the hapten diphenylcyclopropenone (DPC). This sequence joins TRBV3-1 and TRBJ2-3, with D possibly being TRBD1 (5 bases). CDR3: CASSQSGRGTDTQYF. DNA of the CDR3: TGTGCCAGCAGCCAGTCCGGCAGGGGCACAGATACGCAGTATTTT.